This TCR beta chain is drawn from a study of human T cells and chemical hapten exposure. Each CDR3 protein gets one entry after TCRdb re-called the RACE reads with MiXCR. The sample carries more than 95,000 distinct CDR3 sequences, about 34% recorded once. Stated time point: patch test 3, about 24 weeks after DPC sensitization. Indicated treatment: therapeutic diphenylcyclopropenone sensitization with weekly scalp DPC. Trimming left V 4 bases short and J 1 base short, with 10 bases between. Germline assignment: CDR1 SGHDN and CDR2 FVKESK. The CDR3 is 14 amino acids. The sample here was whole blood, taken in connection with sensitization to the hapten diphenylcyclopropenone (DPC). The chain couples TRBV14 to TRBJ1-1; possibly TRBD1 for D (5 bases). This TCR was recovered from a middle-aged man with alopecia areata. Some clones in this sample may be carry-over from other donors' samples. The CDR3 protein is CASSRGTANTEAFF. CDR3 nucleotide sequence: TGTGCCAGCAGCCGAGGGACCGCGAACACTGAAGCTTTCTTT. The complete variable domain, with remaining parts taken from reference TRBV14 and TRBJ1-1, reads EAGVTQFPSHSVIEKGQTVTLRCDPISGHDNLYWYRRVMGKEIKFLLHFVKESKQDESGMPNNRFLAERTGGTYSTLKVQPAELEDSGVYFCASSRGTANTEAFFGQGTRLTVV.